This is a list of T cell receptor beta chains from one sample in a study of T cell clonotyping in hematopoietic cell transplantation. Sequencing used immunoSEQ multiplex PCR; TCRdb keeps in-frame clones, though not all of them. This sample has 13,000 to 15,000 clones, with approximately 95% found just once. The specimen was PBMCs, collected 30 days after allogeneic stem cell transplant. The receptors here all came from a male patient in his sixties or seventies who had an allogeneic stem cell transplant from an unrelated donor, so the T cells may come from the graft donor. Some clones in this sample may be carry-over from other donors' samples. The CDR3 runs from the conserved cysteine through the conserved F or W. Fields, in order: clone size, J gene, V gene, D gene, CDR3 protein, CDR3 DNA. The D gene is left open where the match is weak. Not every row has a clone size; where given, it reads once, few, many or a size class.

>medium-sized|TRBJ2-2|TRBV2|-
CASSAADLAPGELFF
TGTGCCAGCAGTGCGGCGGACCTGGCTCCCGGGGAGCTGTTTTTT
>-|TRBJ1-5|TRBV5-6|-
CASSLARNQPQHF
TGTGCCAGCAGCTTGGCCCGCAATCAGCCCCAGCATTTT
>-|TRBJ1-1|TRBV19|-
CASSIEAGSNTEAFF
TGTGCCAGTAGTATAGAGGCAGGGTCGAACACTGAAGCTTTCTTT
>-|TRBJ2-1|TRBV5-1|TRBD2
CASSLVGLAGGNEQFF
TGCGCCAGCAGCTTGGTCGGACTAGCGGGGGGCAATGAGCAGTTCTTC
>medium-sized|TRBJ2-7|TRBV11-2|-
CASSLDRTSSSYEQYF
TGTGCCAGCAGCTTAGATCGTACATCTAGCTCCTACGAGCAGTACTTC
>-|TRBJ1-1|TRBV20-1|-
CSARPQNEAFF
TGCAGTGCTAGACCTCAAAACGAAGCTTTCTTT
>-|TRBJ1-2|TRBV29-1|TRBD1
CSVEHGQGSIMGYTF
TGCAGCGTTGAACACGGACAGGGCTCTATTATGGGCTACACCTTC
>-|TRBJ2-7|TRBV5-1|-
CASSLEGGPSYEQYF
TGCGCCAGCAGCTTGGAAGGGGGACCCAGCTACGAGCAGTACTTC
>once|TRBJ2-5|TRBV7-3|TRBD2
CASSVLGTSFFQETQYF
TGTGCCAGCAGCGTCCTCGGGACTAGTTTTTTCCAAGAGACCCAGTACTTC
>-|TRBJ2-5|TRBV19|-
CASSVQETQYF
TGTGCCAGTAGTGTACAAGAGACCCAGTACTTC
>-|TRBJ2-6|TRBV5-1|-
CASSPPGISGANVLTF
TGCGCCAGCAGCCCGCCGGGGATCTCTGGGGCCAACGTCCTGACTTTC
>-|TRBJ2-7|TRBV6-1|-
CASRNGGGHEQYF
TGTGCCAGCAGGAATGGGGGGGGCCACGAGCAGTACTTC
>-|TRBJ1-6|TRBV25-1|-
CASSEAASTPLHF
TGTGCCAGCAGTGAAGCAGCTAGTACGCCCCTCCACTTT
>-|TRBJ1-2|TRBV10-3|TRBD1
CAISEQDRGAGYTF
TGTGCCATCAGTGAGCAGGACAGGGGAGCTGGCTACACCTTC
>-|TRBJ2-2|TRBV7-2|TRBD2
CASSRGRANTGELFF
TGTGCCAGCAGTCGCGGGAGGGCGAACACCGGGGAGCTGTTTTTT
>-|TRBJ2-3|TRBV5-4|-
CASSPEVLDTQYF
TGTGCCAGCAGCCCGGAAGTGCTAGATACGCAGTATTTT
>once|TRBJ2-2|TRBV4-2|TRBD2
CASSQSTSGRQAGELFF
TGTGCCAGCAGCCAAAGTACTAGCGGGAGGCAAGCCGGGGAGCTGTTTTTT
>-|TRBJ1-5|TRBV27|-
CASSLSRRPNQPQHF
TGTGCCAGCAGTTTGAGCAGAAGACCCAATCAGCCCCAGCATTTT
>-|TRBJ2-1|TRBV2|TRBD1
CASSRDSAREQFF
TGTGCCAGCAGTAGGGACAGCGCCCGCGAGCAGTTCTTC
>-|TRBJ1-2|TRBV19|-
CASSVRQSGGGGYTF
TGTGCCAGTAGTGTAAGACAGAGCGGCGGTGGTGGCTACACCTTC
>-|TRBJ1-1|TRBV11-1|-
CASSLNGATEAFF
TGTGCCAGCAGCTTAAACGGTGCCACTGAAGCTTTCTTT
>-|TRBJ2-5|TRBV4-1|TRBD1
CASSRLPGQRLYQETQYF
TGCGCCAGCAGCCGACTACCGGGACAGCGATTGTACCAAGAGACCCAGTACTTC
>few|TRBJ1-1|TRBV19|-
CASTRYMNTEAFF
TGTGCCAGTACAAGGTACATGAACACTGAAGCTTTCTTT
>-|TRBJ1-1|TRBV25-1|-
CASRKEYTEAFF
TGTGCCAGCAGGAAAGAGTACACTGAAGCTTTCTTT
>-|TRBJ2-3|TRBV2|TRBD2
CASSLQGIAGGYFGTDTQYF
TGTGCCAGCAGTCTCCAGGGGATAGCGGGGGGGTACTTCGGCACAGATACGCAGTATTTT
>-|TRBJ2-2|TRBV11-2|-
CASSLTGISGELFF
TGTGCCAGCAGCTTAACAGGGATATCCGGGGAGCTGTTTTTT
>-|TRBJ1-2|TRBV30|-
CAWSWGEGHGYTF
TGTGCCTGGAGCTGGGGGGAGGGGCATGGCTACACCTTC
>-|TRBJ2-7|TRBV28|TRBD2
CASSLGLAGGYEQYF
TGTGCCAGCAGTTTAGGCCTAGCGGGGGGATACGAGCAGTACTTC
>-|TRBJ2-7|TRBV29-1|TRBD1
CSVLSRDRGTLDEQYF
TGCAGCGTCCTCTCCCGGGACAGGGGGACTCTTGACGAGCAGTACTTC
>-|TRBJ1-5|TRBV2|-
CASSEILVGQPQHF
TGTGCCAGCAGTGAAATATTAGTAGGCCAGCCCCAGCATTTT
>-|TRBJ2-7|TRBV2|TRBD2
CASSELIAGDSYEQYF
TGTGCCAGCAGTGAACTGATAGCGGGGGACTCCTACGAGCAGTACTTC
>-|TRBJ1-3|TRBV7-2|-
CASSNPGQLFGNTIYF
TGTGCCAGCAGCAACCCCGGACAGCTCTTTGGAAACACCATATATTTT
>-|TRBJ1-1|TRBV5-1|-
CASSFLQVNTEAFF
TGCGCCAGCAGCTTTTTACAGGTCAACACTGAAGCTTTCTTT
>-|TRBJ2-3|TRBV20-1|-
CSASPDTQYF
TGCAGTGCTAGTCCGGATACGCAGTATTTT
>once|TRBJ1-2|TRBV7-2|-
CASSPSGGVVGYTF
TGTGCCAGCAGCCCTTCCGGCGGGGTGGTTGGCTACACCTTC
>-|TRBJ2-2|TRBV27|-
CASSQQVNTGELFF
TGTGCCAGCAGTCAACAGGTTAACACCGGGGAGCTGTTTTTT
>-|TRBJ2-7|TRBV9|-
CASSVGSGWKGTYEQYF
TGTGCCAGCAGCGTAGGGTCGGGGTGGAAGGGTACCTACGAGCAGTACTTC
>-|TRBJ2-7|TRBV29-1|-
CSGVGHGSYEQYF
TGCAGCGGAGTCGGACACGGATCCTACGAGCAGTACTTC
>-|TRBJ2-5|TRBV9|-
CASSSYGAQETQYF
TGTGCCAGCAGCTCCTATGGGGCTCAAGAGACCCAGTACTTC
>once|TRBJ1-5|TRBV2|-
CASSEAKGAGQPQHF
TGTGCCAGCAGTGAAGCGAAAGGGGCGGGTCAGCCCCAGCATTTT
>-|TRBJ1-2|TRBV6-5|TRBD1
CASRPGTGFGYTF
TGTGCCAGCAGGCCCGGGACAGGGTTTGGCTACACCTTC